This T cell receptor (beta chain) is from a study of PD-1 blockade in classical Hodgkin lymphoma (TCRdb year 2020). Describing the broader study: Nivolumab dosing was 3 mg/kg intravenously every 2 weeks, continuing until either disease progression or unacceptable toxicity. A peripheral blood immune signature of response to PD-1 blockade in classical Hodgkin lymphoma was defined using TCR beta sequencing and CyTOF. Findings and caveats that apply to the study as a whole: The study covered only a single clinical trial cohort, and the causes of the repertoire differences, possibly disease activity or prior therapy, were still not defined. Baseline TCR diversity was reported to be lower in newly diagnosed patients than in healthy donors, and even lower in relapsed/refractory patients. Trial patients achieving complete response had baseline diversity similar to newly diagnosed patients, whereas partial responders and progressors had significantly lower diversity. CD4+ but not CD8+ TCR diversity rose significantly by C4D1 (p=0.0027 vs p=0.16), most apparent in complete responders (p=0.02). Lower diversity was seen in patients whose nivolumab began less than 1 year after ASCT, and these patients were left out of later analyses so that immune reconstitution would not confound the results.

With regard to this clone: Its cognate antigen has yet to be identified. One base away there is no much larger clone; base qualities are not given.

The Qiagen DNeasy kit was used to extract genomic DNA from unsorted PBMCs and from the negatively selected CD4+ and CD8+ fractions. Using primers that anneal to V and J segments, immunoSEQ multiplex PCR amplified the TCR beta CDR3 regions. A synthetic immune receptor repertoire was used to minimize amplification bias, and any remaining bias was removed computationally after sequencing. In the authors' own workflow: Repertoire diversity was quantified as the Shannon entropy index using custom Python scripts. Unsorted, CD4+ and CD8+ repertoires were examined separately, except in combined analyses, for which CD4+ and CD8+ sequences were merged in silico. A clone was considered expanded if an increase in frequency of at least 2-fold after treatment relative to C1D1 was found, and a pseudocount of 0.5 was applied to clones undetected at baseline. Clones with 0 or 1 copy at C1D1 were classified as singleton clones, and clones with 2 or more copies were classified as non-singleton clones. Clones expanded in unsorted samples were assigned a CD4+, CD8+ or unknown annotation through matching of protein sequences in sorted samples from the same patient. Diversity changes from C1D1 to C4D1 were tested in paired samples using Wilcoxon tests. TCRdb re-hosts the immuneACCESS table, in-frame sequences only. Its copies lack some clones; in the studies checked, an unresolved V gene accounts for under half of them, and the cause for the rest is not known. V and J calls and clone size come straight from that table; D and trimming were deduced from the DNA. The sample table shows under 70,000 clones, and 88% are seen once. The ten top clones hold about an eighth of the sample.

Taken with the paper, the label for time point translates to: cycle 1 day 1 (C1D1), immediately before nivolumab initiation. Every trial patient had relapsed following autologous stem cell transplantation, and prior brentuximab vedotin exposure was what differed among cohorts A, B and C. The trial cohort included around 60 patients with relapsed/refractory classical Hodgkin lymphoma, and each patient had a best overall response of complete response, partial response or progressive disease. Single-agent nivolumab was administered to trial patients in the multi-cohort phase II CheckMate 205 trial. Best overall response was determined by an independent review committee according to the 2007 International Working Group response criteria. Trial PBMCs were obtained immediately prior to nivolumab initiation (C1D1) and on therapy at cycle 2 day 1 and cycle 4 day 1. Peripheral blood was collected in 8 mL Vacutainer Cell Preparation Tubes, from which PBMCs were isolated by centrifugation and then cryopreserved.

V loses 5 bases at its end and J loses 1 base; junction bases beyond the gene matches: 6. From cysteine to phenylalanine, the CDR3 is 15 amino acids long. The only DNA kept is the CDR3, 45 bases in frame from the first base. The germline V gene provides CDR1 KGHSH and CDR2 LQKENI. This clonotype was sampled from a human donor with classical Hodgkin lymphoma. The chain employs TRBV18 and TRBJ1-1; the central 8 bases match TRBD1. Material: peripheral blood mononuclear cells (PBMCs), obtained at baseline. CDR3 region: CASSSSGTGNTEAFF. At the DNA level, the sequence is TGTGCCAGCTCAAGTTCCGGGACAGGGAACACTGAAGCTTTCTTT.